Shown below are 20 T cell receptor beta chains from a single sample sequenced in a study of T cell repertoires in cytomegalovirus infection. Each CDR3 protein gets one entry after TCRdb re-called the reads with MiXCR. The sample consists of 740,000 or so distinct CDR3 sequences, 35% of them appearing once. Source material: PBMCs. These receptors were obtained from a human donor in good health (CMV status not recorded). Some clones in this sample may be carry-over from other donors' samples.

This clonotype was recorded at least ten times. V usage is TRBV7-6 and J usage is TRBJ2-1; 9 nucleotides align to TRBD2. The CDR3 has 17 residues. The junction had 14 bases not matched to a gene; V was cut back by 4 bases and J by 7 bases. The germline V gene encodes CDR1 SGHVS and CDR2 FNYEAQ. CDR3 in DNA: TGTGCCAGCAGCTCTTCTAGCGGGATGGCCATGGGGAATGAGCAGTTCTTC. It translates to CASSSSSGMAMGNEQFF. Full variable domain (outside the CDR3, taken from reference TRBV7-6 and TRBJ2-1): GAGVSQSPRYKVTKRGQDVALRCDPISGHVSLYWYRQALGQGPEFLTYFNYEAQQDKSGLPNDRFSAERPEGSISTLTIQRTEQRDSAMYRCASSSSSGMAMGNEQFFGPGTRLTVL.

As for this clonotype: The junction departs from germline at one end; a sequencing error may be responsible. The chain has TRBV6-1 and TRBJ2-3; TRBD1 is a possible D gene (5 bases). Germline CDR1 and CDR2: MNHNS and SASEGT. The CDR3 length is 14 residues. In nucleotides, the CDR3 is TGTGCCACCAGTTATGGCGGACACACAGATACGCAGTATTTT. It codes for CATSYGGHTDTQYF.

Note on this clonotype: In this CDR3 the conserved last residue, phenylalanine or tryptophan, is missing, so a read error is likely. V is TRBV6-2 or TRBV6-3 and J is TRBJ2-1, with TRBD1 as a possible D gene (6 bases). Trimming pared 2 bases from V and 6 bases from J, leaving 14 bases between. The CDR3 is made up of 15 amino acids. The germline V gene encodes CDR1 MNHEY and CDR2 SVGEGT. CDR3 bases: TGTGCCAGCAGTTACGTGGGGGCCGGTTCCAATGAGCAGTTCTTA. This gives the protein CASSYVGAGSNEQFL.

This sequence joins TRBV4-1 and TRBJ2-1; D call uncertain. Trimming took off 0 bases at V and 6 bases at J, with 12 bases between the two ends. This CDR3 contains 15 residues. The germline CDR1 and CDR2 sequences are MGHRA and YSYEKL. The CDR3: CASSQERWVTNEQFF. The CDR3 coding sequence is TGCGCCAGCAGCCAAGAGCGCTGGGTCACCAATGAGCAGTTCTTC.

CDR3 nucleotides: TGTGCCAGCAGTGAAACTGGCAGGCCTGGAAACACCATATATTTT. Its translation: CASSETGRPGNTIYF. The V call is TRBV6-1, the J call TRBJ1-3; the D is unclear. With 2 bases removed from V and 2 bases from J, the gap between germline ends came to 10 bases. Germline V gene data show CDR1 as MNHNS and CDR2 as SASEGT. The CDR3 has 15 residues.

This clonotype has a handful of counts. The CDR3 DNA is TGCAGCGTTGCCAGGACCCCCACAGATACGCAGTATTTT. It encodes CSVARTPTDTQYF. This rearrangement joins TRBV29-1 to TRBJ2-3; D call uncertain. Trimming cost V 4 bases and J 2 bases, with 10 bases left between them. CDR1 and CDR2 from the germline V gene are SQVTM and ANQGSEA. The CDR3 is 13 residues long.

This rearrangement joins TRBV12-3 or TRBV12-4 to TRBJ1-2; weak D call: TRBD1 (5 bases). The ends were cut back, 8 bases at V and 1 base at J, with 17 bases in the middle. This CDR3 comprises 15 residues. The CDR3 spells CASGGWQGVNYGYTF. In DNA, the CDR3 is TGTGCCAGCGGGGGGTGGCAGGGCGTTAACTATGGCTACACCTTC.

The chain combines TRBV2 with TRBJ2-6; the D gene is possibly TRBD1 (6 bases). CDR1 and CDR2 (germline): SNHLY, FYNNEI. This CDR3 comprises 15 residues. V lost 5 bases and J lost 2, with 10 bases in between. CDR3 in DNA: TGTGCCAGCAGTAACAGGGACCCTGGGGCCAACGTCCTGACTTTC. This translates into CASSNRDPGANVLTF.

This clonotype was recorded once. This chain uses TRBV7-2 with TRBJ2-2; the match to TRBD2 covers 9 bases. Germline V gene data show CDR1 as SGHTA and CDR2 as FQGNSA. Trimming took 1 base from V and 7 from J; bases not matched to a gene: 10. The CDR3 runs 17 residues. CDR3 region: CASSLGRGGRLGGELFF. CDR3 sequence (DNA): TGTGCCAGCAGCTTAGGGCGGGGGGGCCGTTTGGGCGGGGAGCTGTTTTTT. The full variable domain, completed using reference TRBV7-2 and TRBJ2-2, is GAGVSQSPSNKVTEKGKDVELRCDPISGHTALYWYRQSLGQGLEFLIYFQGNSAPDKSGLPSDRFSAERTGGSVSTLTIQRTQQEDSAVYLCASSLGRGGRLGGELFFGEGSRLTVL.

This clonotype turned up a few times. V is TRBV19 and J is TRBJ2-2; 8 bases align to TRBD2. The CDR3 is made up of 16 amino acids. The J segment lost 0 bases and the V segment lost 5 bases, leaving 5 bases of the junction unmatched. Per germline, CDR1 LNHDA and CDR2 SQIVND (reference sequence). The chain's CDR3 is CASSYRGGANTGELFF. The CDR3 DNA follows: TGTGCCAGTAGTTATCGGGGGGGCGCGAACACCGGGGAGCTGTTTTTT.

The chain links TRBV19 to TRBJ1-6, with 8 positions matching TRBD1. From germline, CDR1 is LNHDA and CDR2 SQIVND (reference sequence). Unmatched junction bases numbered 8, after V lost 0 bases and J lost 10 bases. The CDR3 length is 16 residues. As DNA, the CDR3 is TGTGCCAGTAGTATAGATCGGGCAGGGGGCAACTCACCCCTCCACTTT. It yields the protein CASSIDRAGGNSPLHF.

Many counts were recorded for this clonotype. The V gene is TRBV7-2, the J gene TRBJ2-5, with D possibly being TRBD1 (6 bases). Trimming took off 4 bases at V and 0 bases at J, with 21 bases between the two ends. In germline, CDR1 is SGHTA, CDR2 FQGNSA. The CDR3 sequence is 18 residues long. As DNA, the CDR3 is TGTGCCAGCAGCTCAGCCCTGCGTGCGGACAGCTACCAAGAGACCCAGTACTTC. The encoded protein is CASSSALRADSYQETQYF.

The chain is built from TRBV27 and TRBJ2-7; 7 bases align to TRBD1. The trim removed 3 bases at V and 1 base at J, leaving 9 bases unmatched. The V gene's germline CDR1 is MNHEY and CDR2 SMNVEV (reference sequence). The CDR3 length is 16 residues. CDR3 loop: CASSFSVGTVSYEQYF. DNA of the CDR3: TGTGCCAGCAGTTTCTCCGTCGGGACAGTTTCCTACGAGCAGTACTTC.

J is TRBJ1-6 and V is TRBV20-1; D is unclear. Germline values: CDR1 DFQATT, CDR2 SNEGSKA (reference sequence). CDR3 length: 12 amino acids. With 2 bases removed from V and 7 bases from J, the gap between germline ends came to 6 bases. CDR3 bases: TGCAGTGCTAGAATGGGGAATTCACCCCTCCACTTT. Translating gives CSARMGNSPLHF.

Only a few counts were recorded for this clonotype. The CDR3 is CASSQDQAGGRYNEQFF. CDR3 DNA: TGCGCCAGCAGCCAAGACCAAGCGGGAGGGAGGTACAATGAGCAGTTCTTC. V usage is TRBV4-1 and J usage is TRBJ2-1; 10 nucleotides agree with TRBD2. This CDR3 has 17 residues. CDR1 is MGHRA and CDR2 is YSYEKL in the germline V gene. V gave up 0 bases and J gave up 4 bases; unmatched junction bases: 6.

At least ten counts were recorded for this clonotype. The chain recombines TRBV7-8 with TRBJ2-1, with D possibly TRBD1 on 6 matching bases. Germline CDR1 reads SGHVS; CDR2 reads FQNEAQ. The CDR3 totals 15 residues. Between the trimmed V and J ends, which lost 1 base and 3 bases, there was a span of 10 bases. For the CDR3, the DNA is TGTGCCAGCAGCTTAGTTGTGGACAGCTACAATGAGCAGTTCTTC. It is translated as CASSLVVDSYNEQFF.

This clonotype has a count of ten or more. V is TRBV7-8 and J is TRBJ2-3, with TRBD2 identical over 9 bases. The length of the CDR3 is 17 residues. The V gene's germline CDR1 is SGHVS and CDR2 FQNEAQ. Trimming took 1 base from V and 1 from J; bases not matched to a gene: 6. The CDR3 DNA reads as TGTGCCAGCAGCTTAGGGACTAGCGCCGGGGGCACAGATACGCAGTATTTT. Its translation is CASSLGTSAGGTDTQYF.

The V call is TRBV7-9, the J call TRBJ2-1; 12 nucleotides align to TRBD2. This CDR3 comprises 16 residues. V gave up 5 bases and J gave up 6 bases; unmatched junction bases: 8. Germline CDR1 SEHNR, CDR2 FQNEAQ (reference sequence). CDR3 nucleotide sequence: TGTGCCAGCAGCCGGACCCTAGCGGGAGGGGGCAATGAGCAGTTCTTC. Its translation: CASSRTLAGGGNEQFF.

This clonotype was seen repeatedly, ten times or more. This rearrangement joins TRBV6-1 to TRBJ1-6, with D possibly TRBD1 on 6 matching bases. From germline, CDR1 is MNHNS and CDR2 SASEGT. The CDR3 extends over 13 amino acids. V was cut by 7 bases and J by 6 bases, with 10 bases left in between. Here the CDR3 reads CASTRTVNSPLHF. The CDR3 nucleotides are TGTGCCAGCACACGGACAGTTAATTCACCCCTCCACTTT.

Here the CDR3 DNA reads TGTGCCAGCAGTTTTGGGAGGTTGGGGATAAACACTGAAGCTTTCTTT. It encodes CASSFGRLGINTEAFF. The chain employs TRBV12-3 or TRBV12-4 and TRBJ1-1, with unresolved D. The length of the CDR3 is 16 residues. V was pared by 3 bases and J by 2 bases, with 16 bases between.